This T cell receptor (beta chain) was recorded in a study of T cells in Graves' hyperthyroidism and ophthalmopathy. In the study overall: Pretreatment peripheral blood was obtained at initial diagnosis.

Study-wide findings and caveats: Most expanded thyroid clonotypes above 0.001 recurred in blood.

This clonotype was observed many times. The antigen is unknown. RNA transcripts provided the source from which TCR beta CDR3 regions were amplified. The HTBI primer set drove a first-round RT-PCR of the TCR CDR3. TCRdb re-derived calls from the multiplex PCR reads in MiXCR, one entry per CDR3 protein. The profile covers some 270,000 distinct CDR3 sequences, with approximately 23% appearing a single time and roughly 32% taken by the ten largest. The cohort's ophthalmopathy patients, a group with duration under 3 months, had a Clinical Activity Score of at least 3 and a NOSPECS grade of at least 4. Lactation, pregnancy, other autoimmune disease or uncontrolled infection led to exclusion of patients. Per germline, CDR1 MNHNS and CDR2 SASEGT. Losses at the gene ends were 7 bases for V and 4 bases for J; bases not matched to a gene: 10. The CDR3 spans 15 residues.

The clonotype originates from a woman aged 40 to 50 with Graves' ophthalmopathy. Sequencing used blood. This chain links TRBV6-1 with TRBJ2-5, with 9 bases aligning to TRBD1. The CDR3 loop is CASTGDRVIGETQYF. As DNA, the CDR3 is TGTGCCAGCACCGGGGACAGGGTCATCGGAGAGACCCAGTACTTC.